This T cell receptor (beta chain) was recovered during a study of shared clonotypes between healthy human individuals. Overall study: Sampling drew on donors who were a couple of women and three men aged 18 to 49.

Germline assignment: CDR1 SGHTA and CDR2 FQGTGA. The CDR3 sequence is 15 residues long. V lost 3 bases and J lost 2, with 12 bases in between. This clone showed up just a few times. The DNA input per sorted-subset replicate PCR was roughly 210 ng, corresponding to some 30,000 T cell genomes. Produced via immunoSEQ multiplex PCR; TCRdb's table is partial and in-frame only. This sample has around 1,000,000 clones, with roughly 77% found just once. This chain joins TRBV7-3 and TRBJ2-3; D perhaps matches TRBD1 (6 bases). Material for sequencing was memory CD4+ T cells from PBMCs. Subset described: CD45RA-negative fraction. The clonotype originates from a man younger than 35 in good health. Some clones in this sample may be carry-over from other donors' samples. CDR3 nucleotide sequence: TGTGCCAGCAGCTTGGACAGCTCTTACACAGATACGCAGTATTTT. As protein: CASSLDSSYTDTQYF.